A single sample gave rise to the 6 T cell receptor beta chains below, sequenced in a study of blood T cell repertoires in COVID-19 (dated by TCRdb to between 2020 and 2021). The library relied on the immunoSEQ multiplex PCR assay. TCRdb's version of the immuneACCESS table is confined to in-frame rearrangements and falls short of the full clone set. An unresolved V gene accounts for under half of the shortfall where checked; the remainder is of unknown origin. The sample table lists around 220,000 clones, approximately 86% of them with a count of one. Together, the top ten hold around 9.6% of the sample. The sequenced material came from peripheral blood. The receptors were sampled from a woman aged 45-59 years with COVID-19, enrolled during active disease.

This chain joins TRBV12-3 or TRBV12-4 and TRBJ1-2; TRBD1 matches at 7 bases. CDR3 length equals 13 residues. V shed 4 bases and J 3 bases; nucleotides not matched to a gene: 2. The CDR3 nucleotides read TGTGCCAGCAGTTGGCAGGGGGACTATGGCTACACCTTC. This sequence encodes CASSWQGDYGYTF.

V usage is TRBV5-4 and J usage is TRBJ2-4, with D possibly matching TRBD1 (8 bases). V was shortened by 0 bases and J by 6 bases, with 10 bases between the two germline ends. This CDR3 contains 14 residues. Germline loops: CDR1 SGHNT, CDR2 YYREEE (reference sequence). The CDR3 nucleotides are TGTGCCAGCAGCTTGGACAGGGGGGGAAACATTCAGTACTTC. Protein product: CASSLDRGGNIQYF.

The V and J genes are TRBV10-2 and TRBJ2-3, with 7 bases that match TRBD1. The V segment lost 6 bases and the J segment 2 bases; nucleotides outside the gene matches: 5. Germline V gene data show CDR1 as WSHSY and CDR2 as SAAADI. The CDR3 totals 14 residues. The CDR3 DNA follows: TGCGCCAGCAGGGACAGGAGAAACACAGATACGCAGTATTTT. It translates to CASRDRRNTDTQYF.

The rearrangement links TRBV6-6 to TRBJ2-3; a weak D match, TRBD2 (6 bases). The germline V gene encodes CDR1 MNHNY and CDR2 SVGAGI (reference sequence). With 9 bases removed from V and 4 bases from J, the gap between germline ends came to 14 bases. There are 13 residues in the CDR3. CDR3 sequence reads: CARRDGHSDTQYF. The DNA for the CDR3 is TGTGCCAGGCGGGACGGGCATTCAGATACGCAGTATTTT.

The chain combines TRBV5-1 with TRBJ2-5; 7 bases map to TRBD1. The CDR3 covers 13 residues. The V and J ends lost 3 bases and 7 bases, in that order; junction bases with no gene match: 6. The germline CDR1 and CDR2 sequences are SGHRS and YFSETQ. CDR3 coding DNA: TGCGCCAGCAGCTCGGACAGGATGGGGACCCAGTACTTC. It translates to CASSSDRMGTQYF.

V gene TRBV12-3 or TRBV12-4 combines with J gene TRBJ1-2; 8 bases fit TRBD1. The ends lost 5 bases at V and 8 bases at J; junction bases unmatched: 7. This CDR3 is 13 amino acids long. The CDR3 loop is CASSPSGGTGYTF. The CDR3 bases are TGTGCCAGCAGTCCCTCAGGGGGCACAGGCTACACCTTC.